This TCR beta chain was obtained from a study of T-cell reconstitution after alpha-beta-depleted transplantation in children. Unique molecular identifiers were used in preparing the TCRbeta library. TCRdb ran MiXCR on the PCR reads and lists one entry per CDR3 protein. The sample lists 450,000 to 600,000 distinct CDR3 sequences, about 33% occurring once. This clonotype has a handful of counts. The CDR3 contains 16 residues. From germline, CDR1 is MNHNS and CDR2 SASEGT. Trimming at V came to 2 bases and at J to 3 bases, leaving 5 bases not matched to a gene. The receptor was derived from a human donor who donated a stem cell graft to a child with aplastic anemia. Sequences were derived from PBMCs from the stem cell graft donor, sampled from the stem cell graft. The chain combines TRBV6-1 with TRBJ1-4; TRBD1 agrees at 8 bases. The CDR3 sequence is CASSELVGQANEKLFF. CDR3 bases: TGTGCCAGCAGTGAACTTGTGGGACAGGCTAATGAAAAACTGTTTTTT.